These 32 T cell receptor beta chains share one sample of origin, sequenced in a study of metastatic and nonmetastatic thyroid tumors. No patient received treatment before thyroid surgery. From the PCR reads, TCRdb re-called clones with MiXCR. The table has approximately 21,000 clones, approximately 22% seen once. Sequencing was performed on adjacent normal tissue. These receptors were taken from a female donor with papillary thyroid cancer or a benign thyroid nodule (not recorded which). Some clones in this sample may be carry-over from other donors' samples.

There are many counts of this clone. The chain is built from TRBV18 and TRBJ2-5; 7 bases are shared with TRBD1. V lost 2 bases to trimming and J lost 4 bases; unmatched junction nucleotides: 4. The V gene's germline CDR1 is KGHSH and CDR2 LQKENI. CDR3 size: 14 residues. CDR3 sequence (DNA): TGTGCCAGCTCACCATTAAGGGGGCCAGAGACCCAGTACTTC. Translated: CASSPLRGPETQYF.

This clone was counted a few times. The rearrangement links TRBV5-1 to TRBJ1-6; D is uncertain. The CDR3 contains 17 residues. The ends were cut back, 0 bases at V and 0 bases at J, with 10 bases in the middle. From germline, CDR1 is SGHRS and CDR2 YFSETQ. Here the CDR3 reads CASSLGGGNSYNSPLHF. CDR3 sequence (DNA): TGCGCCAGCAGCTTGGGTGGCGGGAACTCCTATAATTCACCCCTCCACTTT. The whole variable domain, filled in from reference TRBV5-1 and TRBJ1-6, reads KAGVTQTPRYLIKTRGQQVTLSCSPISGHRSVSWYQQTPGQGLQFLFEYFSETQRNKGNFPGRFSGRQFSNSRSEMNVSTLELGDSALYLCASSLGGGNSYNSPLHFGNGTRLTVT.

This clone appeared many times. CDR3 nucleotides: TGTGCCAGCAGCCAAGATCTGGGGCTACGGGGAAGGATGAATGAGCAGTTCTTC. Translation gives CASSQDLGLRGRMNEQFF. The chain couples TRBV4-2 to TRBJ2-1; D might be TRBD1 or TRBD2, each matching 5 bases. The germline V and J ends were trimmed by 0 bases and 7 bases, with 22 bases remaining between them. This CDR3 spans 18 amino acids. Germline CDR1 reads LGHNA; CDR2 reads YNFKEQ.

This clone was picked up many times. This chain connects TRBV6-1 to TRBJ2-5, with D perhaps TRBD2 (5 bases). The ends were cut back, 5 bases at V and 4 bases at J, with 14 bases in the middle. The germline CDR1 and CDR2 sequences are MNHNS and SASEGT. This CDR3 has 14 amino acids. The CDR3 loop is CASSFGMDPETQYF. CDR3 sequence (DNA): TGTGCCAGCAGTTTCGGGATGGACCCAGAGACCCAGTACTTC.

Judged by abundance, this clone is medium-sized. The sample contains more than one DNA sequence encoding this CDR3. The chain links TRBV19 to TRBJ1-3; D gene ambiguous. Germline V lookup: CDR1 LNHDA, CDR2 SQIVND (reference sequence). This CDR3 comprises 11 residues. The germline V and J ends were trimmed by 6 bases and 4 bases, with 4 bases remaining between them. The CDR3 loop is CASSSGNTIYF. For the CDR3, the DNA is TGTGCCAGTAGCTCCGGAAACACCATATATTTT.

A note on this clone: The sample has other DNA sequences that encode this CDR3 too. The V gene is TRBV27, the J gene TRBJ1-2; D is possibly TRBD1 (6 bases). Trimming removed 0 bases from V and 7 bases from J, with 30 bases in between. The germline V gene encodes CDR1 MNHEY and CDR2 SMNVEV (reference sequence). The CDR3 spans 20 residues. DNA for the CDR3: TGTGCCAGCAGTTTATCAGTTGGGCTTTCATCGGGGGGGCGGCTATCTGGCTACACCTTC. Translating it yields CASSLSVGLSSGGRLSGYTF.

The chain couples TRBV6-1 to TRBJ1-3; 7 bases agree with TRBD1. The CDR3 length is 15 residues. Germline assignment: CDR1 MNHNS and CDR2 SASEGT. J lost 2 bases, V lost 6 bases, and 7 bases had no gene match. In DNA, the CDR3 is TGTGCCAGCAGGCGACAGGGTCCGGCTGGAAACACCATATATTTT. This codes for CASRRQGPAGNTIYF.

This clone was seen only a few times. The rearrangement joins TRBV24-1 to TRBJ2-2; D perhaps matches TRBD1 (6 bases). In germline, CDR1 is KGHDR, CDR2 SFDVKD. Trimming took 8 bases from V and 5 from J, leaving 14 bases between them. The CDR3 totals 14 residues. The CDR3 reads CATTSTGATGELFF. CDR3 DNA sequence: TGTGCCACCACATCGACAGGAGCGACCGGGGAGCTGTTTTTT.

The CDR3, as DNA: TGCAGTGCCACCGGGACAGGGGGCAGCGGGTGGCGTCAGCCCCAGCATTTT. Translation: CSATGTGGSGWRQPQHF. The V gene is TRBV20-1, the J gene TRBJ1-5; 12 bases fit TRBD1. Germline-derived CDR1 and CDR2 are DFQATT and SNEGSKA (reference sequence). CDR3 length equals 17 residues. V trimming: 6 bases; J trimming: 6 bases; junction bases outside the gene matches: 15.

This clone was counted at least ten times. The chain is built from TRBV15 and TRBJ1-4; 8 bases fit TRBD1. This CDR3 comprises 16 residues. V lost 1 base, J lost 8 bases, and 9 bases stayed unmatched. CDR1 is LNHNV, CDR2 YYDKDF, per germline (reference sequence). This CDR3 reads CATSRGGSTGAEKLFF. As DNA, the CDR3 is TGTGCCACCAGCAGAGGCGGGTCGACAGGGGCGGAAAAACTGTTTTTT.

This clone was seen a few times. V usage is TRBV6-4 and J usage is TRBJ2-3; D unclear. This CDR3 spans 13 amino acids. V was trimmed by 5 bases and J by 4 bases, leaving 10 bases between them. Per germline, CDR1 MRHNA and CDR2 SNTAGT. This CDR3 is CASSYRGADTQYF. The CDR3 DNA reads as TGTGCCAGCAGTTACCGTGGCGCAGATACGCAGTATTTT.

The rearrangement links TRBV5-1 to TRBJ2-7; D is unresolved. V lost 1 base to trimming and J lost 0 bases, with 8 bases between them. This CDR3 comprises 14 residues. CDR1 and CDR2 (germline): SGHRS, YFSETQ. The CDR3 loop is CASSLFASSYEQYF. DNA for the CDR3: TGCGCCAGCAGCTTGTTTGCTTCCTCCTACGAGCAGTACTTC.

This chain joins TRBV11-2 and TRBJ2-1; D is possibly TRBD1 or TRBD2 (5 bases each). Trimming removed 4 bases from V and 2 bases from J, with 15 bases in between. The CDR3 sequence is 16 residues long. Germline assignment: CDR1 SGHAT and CDR2 FQNNGV. The CDR3 DNA reads TGTGCCAGCAGCTACGAGACCGAGGGGCCCTACAATGAGCAGTTCTTC. Translated, it gives CASSYETEGPYNEQFF.

This clone was seen only a few times. The chain recombines TRBV6-2 or TRBV6-3 with TRBJ2-7; a possible D gene is TRBD1 (6 bases). Germline V gives CDR1 MNHEY, CDR2 SVGEGT. This CDR3 has 15 amino acids. V was cut by 6 bases and J by 1 base, with 16 bases left in between. Here the CDR3 reads CASRGRDTQSYEQYF. CDR3 bases: TGTGCCAGCAGGGGAAGGGACACCCAATCCTACGAGCAGTACTTC.

This clone was detected a few times. V usage is TRBV27 and J usage is TRBJ2-7, with 13 bases lining up with TRBD2. The CDR3 runs to 15 residues. V lost 4 bases to trimming and J lost 7 bases; unmatched junction nucleotides: 7. Per germline, CDR1 MNHEY and CDR2 SMNVEV (reference sequence). The CDR3 here is CASSSGLAGAGEQYF. The CDR3, as DNA: TGTGCCAGCAGTTCCGGACTAGCGGGAGCAGGTGAGCAGTACTTC.

Details on this clone: Germline and junction disagree at one end, which may indicate a read error. The V call is TRBV19, the J call TRBJ2-1, with 13 bases lining up with TRBD2. The CDR3 sequence is 15 residues long. CDR1 and CDR2 (germline): LNHDA, SQIVND (reference sequence). Here the CDR3 reads CASRTGLAGTNDQFF. The CDR3 coding sequence is TGTGCCAGTAGGACGGGACTAGCGGGAACCAATGATCAGTTCTTC.

This clone showed up many times. This chain joins TRBV5-6 and TRBJ2-2; 14 bases agree with TRBD2. The germline gives CDR1 SGHDT, CDR2 YYEEEE. With 3 bases clipped from V and 9 bases from J, the junction kept 16 bases outside the gene matches. The CDR3 spans 19 residues. The DNA for the CDR3 is TGTGCCAGCAGCTCCGCTCCGACTAGCGGGAGGGGCTTTACTTGGGAGCTGTTTTTT. Translation gives CASSSAPTSGRGFTWELFF. The full variable domain, its missing parts supplied by reference TRBV5-6 and TRBJ2-2, is DAGVTQSPTHLIKTRGQQVTLRCSPKSGHDTVSWYQQALGQGPQFIFQYYEEEERQRGNFPDRFSGHQFPNYSSELNVNALLLGDSALYLCASSSAPTSGRGFTWELFFGEGSRLTVL.

This clone was counted a few times. The V gene is TRBV19, the J gene TRBJ2-2, with D uncertain. The CDR3 consists of 15 residues. Germline V gene data show CDR1 as LNHDA and CDR2 as SQIVND (reference sequence). Trimming removed 5 bases at V and 3 bases at J, with 13 bases between. The CDR3 DNA reads as TGTGCCAGTAGTGTTGAACATGTGGACACCGGGGAGCTGTTTTTT. Translated: CASSVEHVDTGELFF.

This clone has only one observation. The chain recombines TRBV20-1 with TRBJ2-7, with 7 bases lining up with TRBD2. The J segment lost 2 bases and the V segment lost 8 bases, leaving 18 bases of the junction unmatched. The CDR3 loop spans 16 amino acids. Per germline, CDR1 DFQATT and CDR2 SNEGSKA (reference sequence). DNA for the CDR3: TGCAGTTCTTGTCCCCCACGGCTAGCGGACACCTACGAGCAGTACTTC. Protein product: CSSCPPRLADTYEQYF.

In this sample, this clone turned up a few times. At one end, the junction sequence differs from germline, possibly due to a read error. The chain has TRBV19 and TRBJ1-5; D call uncertain. CDR1 LNHDA and CDR2 SQIVND come from the germline V gene (reference sequence). CDR3 length equals 14 residues. CDR3: CASGYVGGNPPQHF. CDR3 nucleotides: TGTGCCAGTGGCTATGTCGGAGGTAATCCGCCCCAGCATTTT.

The V and J genes are TRBV28 and TRBJ1-6, with no clear D. CDR1 is MDHEN, CDR2 SYDVKM, per germline. The CDR3 runs 18 residues. V was trimmed by 7 bases and J by 0 bases, leaving 19 bases between them. This CDR3 reads CASTPSHLASSYNSPLHF. CDR3 DNA: TGTGCCAGCACCCCATCCCATCTTGCCAGCTCCTATAATTCACCCCTCCACTTT. Full variable domain (remainder filled in from reference TRBV28 and TRBJ1-6): DVKVTQSSRYLVKRTGEKVFLECVQDMDHENMFWYRQDPGLGLRLIYFSYDVKMKEKGDIPEGYSVSREKKERFSLILESASTNQTSMYLCASTPSHLASSYNSPLHFGNGTRLTVT.

This clone was seen more than once but under ten times. The CDR3 end shows no conserved phenylalanine or tryptophan, and so a read error is likely. The rearrangement uses TRBV6-1 and TRBJ1-2; no clear D gene. The CDR3 length is 14 residues. V gave up 10 bases and J gave up 3 bases, with 18 bases separating them. Germline CDR1 is MNHNS and CDR2 is SASEGT. DNA for the CDR3: TGTGCCACCATGGCGGTAGGGAGGGACTATGGCTACACCATC. It codes for CATMAVGRDYGYTI.

CDR3 DNA sequence: TGTGCCAGCAGCCCCATACTATCACTAGCGGGAGGAGAGACCCAGTACTTC. Protein: CASSPILSLAGGETQYF. The chain joins TRBV7-2 to TRBJ2-5; the match to TRBD2 covers 12 bases. This CDR3 is 17 amino acids long. CDR1 is SGHTA, CDR2 FQGNSA, per germline. Losses at the gene ends were 5 bases for V and 4 bases for J; bases not matched to a gene: 11.

This clone was counted a few times. J is TRBJ2-3 and V is TRBV9; maybe TRBD2 (6 bases). The V end lost 6 bases, the J end lost 3 bases, and 17 bases lay between the germline ends. Germline lookup yields CDR1 SGDLS and CDR2 YYNGEE. The length of the CDR3 is 15 residues. CDR3 region: CASTMWGSGTDTQYF. CDR3 DNA: TGTGCCAGCACCATGTGGGGGAGCGGGACAGATACGCAGTATTTT.

This clone counts as medium-sized. The rearrangement uses TRBV6-1 and TRBJ2-7; possible D gene TRBD1, 7 bases. This CDR3 has 15 residues. Germline assignment: CDR1 MNHNS and CDR2 SASEGT. V dropped 2 bases and J dropped 5 bases, with 16 bases sitting between them. This CDR3 is CASSEQSGGSDEQYF. Written as DNA, the CDR3 is TGTGCCAGCAGTGAACAGTCAGGGGGGTCGGACGAGCAGTACTTC.

This clone was seen many times. This may arise from a read error, as a much more abundant clone is one base away. Other DNA sequences within the sample encode an identical CDR3. V usage is TRBV7-3 and J usage is TRBJ2-2; 7 bases agree with TRBD2. The CDR3 sequence is 13 residues long. Germline assignment: CDR1 SGHTA and CDR2 FQGTGA. Trimming cost V 5 bases and J 10 bases; bases outside gene matches: 7. The CDR3 reads CASSVTSPEELFF. The CDR3 DNA reads as TGTGCCAGCAGCGTGACTAGCCCCGAGGAGCTGTTTTTT. Using reference TRBV7-3 and TRBJ2-2 for the parts outside the CDR3, the full variable domain is GAGVSQTPSNKVTEKGKYVELRCDPISGHTALYWYRQSLGQGPEFLIYFQGTGAADDSGLPNDRFFAVRPEGSVSTLKIQRTERGDSAVYLCASSVTSPEELFFGEGSRLTVL.

This clone was found a few times. This CDR3 is CASQGVDTEAFF. The DNA for the CDR3 is TGTGCCTCTCAGGGGGTCGACACTGAAGCTTTCTTT. The chain recombines TRBV30 with TRBJ1-1; 7 bases map to TRBD1. Germline V gene sequence: CDR1 GTSNPN, CDR2 SVGIG (reference sequence). V shed 7 bases, J shed 3 bases, and the junction held 5 bases outside the gene matches. The CDR3 spans 12 residues.

The V call is TRBV28, the J call TRBJ2-1, with 12 bases aligning to TRBD1. V lost 0 bases and J lost 6; bases outside the gene matches: 3. This CDR3 is built from 16 residues. Germline assignment: CDR1 MDHEN and CDR2 SYDVKM. CDR3 coding DNA: TGTGCCAGCAGTTTATGGGGGGACAGGGGGCTCAATGAGCAGTTCTTC. The encoded protein is CASSLWGDRGLNEQFF.

CDR3 nucleotide sequence: TGTGCCAGCAGTGAAGGGAGGGGGACAGGGACAGATACGCAGTATTTT. It specifies CASSEGRGTGTDTQYF. The chain employs TRBV6-1 and TRBJ2-3; 9 positions agree with TRBD1. Per germline, CDR1 MNHNS and CDR2 SASEGT. The trim removed 1 base at V and 3 bases at J, leaving 5 bases unmatched. This CDR3 is built from 16 residues.

This clone was recorded many times. Written as DNA, the CDR3 is TGTGCCAGCAGTCCGACAGATTCAAACTATGGCTACACCTTC. Translation: CASSPTDSNYGYTF. The chain couples TRBV28 to TRBJ1-2; possibly TRBD1 for D (5 bases). Trimming cost V 5 bases and J 2 bases, with 12 bases left between them. CDR1 is MDHEN, CDR2 SYDVKM, per germline. The CDR3 is 14 residues long.

The rearrangement links TRBV12-3 or TRBV12-4 to TRBJ2-3, with a weak D call TRBD2 (7 bases). The CDR3 contains 16 residues. Trimming shortened V by 2 bases and J by 2 bases, and 14 bases separated the two germline ends. Here the CDR3 DNA reads TGTGCCAGCAGTTTACTGGGGGGGGGCTTCACAGATACGCAGTATTTT. It codes for CASSLLGGGFTDTQYF.

This clone appeared a few times. The chain carries TRBV28 and TRBJ2-1; the D is unclear. Germline V gene sequence: CDR1 MDHEN, CDR2 SYDVKM. This CDR3 has 16 residues. Trimming removed 7 bases at V and 7 bases at J, with 23 bases between. CDR3 sequence (DNA): TGTGCCAGCATCTCAACCGGTGGGTTACTCGGGAATGAGCAGTTCTTC. Residues: CASISTGGLLGNEQFF.